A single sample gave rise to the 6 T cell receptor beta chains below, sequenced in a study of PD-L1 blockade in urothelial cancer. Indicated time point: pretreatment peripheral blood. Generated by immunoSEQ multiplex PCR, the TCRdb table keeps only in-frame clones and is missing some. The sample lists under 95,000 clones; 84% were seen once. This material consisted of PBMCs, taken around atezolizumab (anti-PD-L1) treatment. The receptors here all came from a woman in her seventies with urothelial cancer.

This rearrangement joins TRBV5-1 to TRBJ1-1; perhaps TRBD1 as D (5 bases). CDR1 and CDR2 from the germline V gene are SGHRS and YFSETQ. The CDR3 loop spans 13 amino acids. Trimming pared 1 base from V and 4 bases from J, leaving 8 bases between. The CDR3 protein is CASSLLGATEAFF. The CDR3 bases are TGCGCCAGCAGCTTGCTAGGGGCCACTGAAGCTTTCTTT.

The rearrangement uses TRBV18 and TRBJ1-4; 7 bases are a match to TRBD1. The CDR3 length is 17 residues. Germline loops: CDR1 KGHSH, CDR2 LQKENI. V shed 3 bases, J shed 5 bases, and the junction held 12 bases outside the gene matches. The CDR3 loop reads CASSPQGGGRQNEKLFF. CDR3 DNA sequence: TGTGCCAGCTCACCGCAGGGGGGCGGACGACAGAATGAAAAACTGTTTTTT.

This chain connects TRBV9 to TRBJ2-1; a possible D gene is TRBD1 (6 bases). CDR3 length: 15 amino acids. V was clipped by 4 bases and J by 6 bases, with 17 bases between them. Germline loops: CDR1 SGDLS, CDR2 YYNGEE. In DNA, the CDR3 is TGTGCCAGCAGCCCGCAGGGCGCGACAGGCAATGAGCAGTTCTTC. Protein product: CASSPQGATGNEQFF.

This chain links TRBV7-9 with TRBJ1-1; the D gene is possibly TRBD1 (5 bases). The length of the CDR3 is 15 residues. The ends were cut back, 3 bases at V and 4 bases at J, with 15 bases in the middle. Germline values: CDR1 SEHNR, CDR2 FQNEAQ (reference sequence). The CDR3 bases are TGTGCCAGCAGCTTCAGCAGGGAACTCGGCACTGAAGCTTTCTTT. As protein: CASSFSRELGTEAFF.

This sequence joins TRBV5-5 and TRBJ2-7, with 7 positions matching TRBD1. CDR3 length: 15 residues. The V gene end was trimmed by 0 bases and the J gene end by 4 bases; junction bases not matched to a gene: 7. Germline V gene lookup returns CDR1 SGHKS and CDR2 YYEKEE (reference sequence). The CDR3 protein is CASSLGFGTDYEQYF. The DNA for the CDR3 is TGTGCCAGCAGCTTGGGATTCGGGACAGATTACGAGCAGTACTTC.

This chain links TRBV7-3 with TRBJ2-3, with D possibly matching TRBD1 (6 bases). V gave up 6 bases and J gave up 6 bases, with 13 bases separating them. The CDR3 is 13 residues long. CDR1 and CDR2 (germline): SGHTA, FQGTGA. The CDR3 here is CASSPTGSDTQYF. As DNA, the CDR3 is TGTGCCAGCAGTCCTACAGGGTCCGATACGCAGTATTTT.